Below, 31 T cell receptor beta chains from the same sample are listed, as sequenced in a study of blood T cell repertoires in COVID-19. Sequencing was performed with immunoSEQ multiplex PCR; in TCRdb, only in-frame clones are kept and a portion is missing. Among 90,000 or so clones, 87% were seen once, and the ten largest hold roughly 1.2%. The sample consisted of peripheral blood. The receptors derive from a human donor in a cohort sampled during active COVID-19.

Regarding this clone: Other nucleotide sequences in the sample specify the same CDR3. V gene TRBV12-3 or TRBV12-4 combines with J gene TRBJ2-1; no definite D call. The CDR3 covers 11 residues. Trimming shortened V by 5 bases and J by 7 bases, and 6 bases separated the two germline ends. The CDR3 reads CASSLLNEQFF. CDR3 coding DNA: TGTGCCAGCAGTCTCTTAAATGAGCAGTTCTTC.

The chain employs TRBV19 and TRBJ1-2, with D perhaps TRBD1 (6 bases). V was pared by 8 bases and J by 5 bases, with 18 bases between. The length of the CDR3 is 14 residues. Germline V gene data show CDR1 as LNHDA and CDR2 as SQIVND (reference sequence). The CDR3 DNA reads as TGTGCCAGTGGGACAATCGGAGGAGGTTATGGCTACACCTTC. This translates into CASGTIGGGYGYTF.

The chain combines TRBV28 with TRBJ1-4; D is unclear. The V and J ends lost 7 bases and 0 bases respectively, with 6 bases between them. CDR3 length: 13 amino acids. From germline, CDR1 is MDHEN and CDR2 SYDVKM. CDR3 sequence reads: CASTRTTNEKLFF. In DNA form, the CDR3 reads TGTGCCAGCACGAGAACAACTAATGAAAAACTGTTTTTT.

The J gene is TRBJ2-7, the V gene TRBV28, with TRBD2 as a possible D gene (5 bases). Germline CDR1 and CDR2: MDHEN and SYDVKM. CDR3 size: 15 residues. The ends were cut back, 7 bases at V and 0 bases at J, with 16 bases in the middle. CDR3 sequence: CASTPEAPHSYEQYF. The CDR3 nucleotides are TGTGCCAGCACCCCGGAGGCTCCCCACTCCTACGAGCAGTACTTC.

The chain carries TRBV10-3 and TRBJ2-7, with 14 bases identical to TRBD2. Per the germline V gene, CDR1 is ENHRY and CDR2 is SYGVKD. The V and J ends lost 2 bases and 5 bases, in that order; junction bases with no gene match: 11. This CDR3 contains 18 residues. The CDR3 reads CAISEPRGTSGRTHEQYF. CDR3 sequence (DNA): TGTGCCATCAGTGAGCCCCGGGGGACTAGCGGGAGAACCCACGAGCAGTACTTC.

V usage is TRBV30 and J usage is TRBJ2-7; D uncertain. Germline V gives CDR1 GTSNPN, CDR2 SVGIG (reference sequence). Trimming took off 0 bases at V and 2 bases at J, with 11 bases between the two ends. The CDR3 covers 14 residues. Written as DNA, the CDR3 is TGTGCCTGGAGTGTACCAGGCAGTACCTACGAGCAGTACTTC. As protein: CAWSVPGSTYEQYF.

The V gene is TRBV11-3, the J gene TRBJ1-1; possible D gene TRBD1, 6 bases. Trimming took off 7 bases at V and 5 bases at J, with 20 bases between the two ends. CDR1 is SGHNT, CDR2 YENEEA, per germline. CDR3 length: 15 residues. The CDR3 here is CASNRYPGRGTEAFF. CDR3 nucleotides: TGTGCCAGCAACCGATACCCGGGGAGGGGGACTGAAGCTTTCTTT.

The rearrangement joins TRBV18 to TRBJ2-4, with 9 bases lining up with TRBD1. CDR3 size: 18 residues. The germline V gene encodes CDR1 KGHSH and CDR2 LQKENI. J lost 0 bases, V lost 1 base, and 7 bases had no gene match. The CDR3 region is CASSPLRDRVLAKNIQYF. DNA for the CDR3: TGTGCCAGCTCACCACTCCGGGACAGGGTCCTAGCCAAAAACATTCAGTACTTC.

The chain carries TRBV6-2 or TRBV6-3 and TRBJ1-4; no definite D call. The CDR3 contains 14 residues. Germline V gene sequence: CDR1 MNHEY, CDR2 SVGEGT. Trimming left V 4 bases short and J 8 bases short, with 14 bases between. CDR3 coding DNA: TGTGCCAGCAGTTTGACCTCCCGAGGGGAAAAACTGTTTTTT. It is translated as CASSLTSRGEKLFF.

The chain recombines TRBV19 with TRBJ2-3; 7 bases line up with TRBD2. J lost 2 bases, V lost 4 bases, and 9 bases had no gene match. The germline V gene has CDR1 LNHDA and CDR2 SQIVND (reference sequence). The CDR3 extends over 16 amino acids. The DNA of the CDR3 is TGTGCCAGTAGTACCGACCCGGGACTACCCACAGATACGCAGTATTTT. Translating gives CASSTDPGLPTDTQYF.

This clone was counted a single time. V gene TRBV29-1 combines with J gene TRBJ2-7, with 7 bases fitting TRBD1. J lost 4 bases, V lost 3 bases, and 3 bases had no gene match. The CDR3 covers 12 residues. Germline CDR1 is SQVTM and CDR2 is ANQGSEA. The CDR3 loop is CSVELTGYEQYF. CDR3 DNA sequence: TGCAGCGTTGAGTTGACAGGGTACGAGCAGTACTTC.

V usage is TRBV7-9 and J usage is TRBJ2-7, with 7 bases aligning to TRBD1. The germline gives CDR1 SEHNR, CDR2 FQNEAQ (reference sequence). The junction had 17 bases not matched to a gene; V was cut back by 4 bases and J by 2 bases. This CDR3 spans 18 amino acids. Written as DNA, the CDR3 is TGTGCCAGCAGCTATATAGGGGGCTCGTCTCCGTCACCCTACGAGCAGTACTTC. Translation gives CASSYIGGSSPSPYEQYF.

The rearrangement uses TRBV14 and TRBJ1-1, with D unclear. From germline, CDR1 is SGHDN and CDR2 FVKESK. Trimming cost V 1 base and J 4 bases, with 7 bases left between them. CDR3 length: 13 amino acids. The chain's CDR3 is CASSQGRSTEAFF. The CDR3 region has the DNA TGTGCCAGCAGCCAAGGGAGGAGCACTGAAGCTTTCTTT.

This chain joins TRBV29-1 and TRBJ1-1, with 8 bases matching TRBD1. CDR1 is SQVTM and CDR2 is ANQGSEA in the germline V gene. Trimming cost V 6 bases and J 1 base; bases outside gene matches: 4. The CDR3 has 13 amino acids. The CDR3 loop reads CSVVRGQNTEAFF. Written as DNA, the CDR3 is TGCAGCGTCGTCAGGGGGCAGAACACTGAAGCTTTCTTT.

The CDR3 sequence is CAWSVGGETQYF. The CDR3 DNA sequence: TGTGCCTGGAGTGTTGGGGGGGAGACCCAGTACTTC. V and J are TRBV30 and TRBJ2-5; maybe TRBD2 (6 bases). The CDR3 sequence is 12 residues long. The germline CDR1 and CDR2 sequences are GTSNPN and SVGIG (reference sequence). V gave up 0 bases and J gave up 5 bases, with 7 bases separating them.

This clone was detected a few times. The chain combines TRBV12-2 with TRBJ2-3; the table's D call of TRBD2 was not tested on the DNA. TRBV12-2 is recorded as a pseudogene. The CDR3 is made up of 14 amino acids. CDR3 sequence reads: CASRFPLYTDTQYF. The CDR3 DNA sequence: TGTGCAAGTCGCTTCCCCCTGTACACAGATACGCAGTATTTT.

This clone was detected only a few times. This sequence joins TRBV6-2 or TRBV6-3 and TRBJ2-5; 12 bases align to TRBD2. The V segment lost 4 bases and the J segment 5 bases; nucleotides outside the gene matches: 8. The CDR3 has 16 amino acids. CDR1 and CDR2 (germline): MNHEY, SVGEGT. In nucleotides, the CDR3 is TGTGCCAGCAGTTCCCTGAGGACTAGCGGGACGGAGACCCAGTACTTC. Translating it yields CASSSLRTSGTETQYF.

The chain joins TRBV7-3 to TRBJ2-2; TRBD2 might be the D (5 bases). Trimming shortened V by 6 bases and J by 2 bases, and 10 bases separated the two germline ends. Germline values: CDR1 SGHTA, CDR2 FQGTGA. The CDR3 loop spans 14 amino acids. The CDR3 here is CASRAGVNTGELFF. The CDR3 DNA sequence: TGTGCCAGCAGGGCCGGGGTAAACACCGGGGAGCTGTTTTTT.

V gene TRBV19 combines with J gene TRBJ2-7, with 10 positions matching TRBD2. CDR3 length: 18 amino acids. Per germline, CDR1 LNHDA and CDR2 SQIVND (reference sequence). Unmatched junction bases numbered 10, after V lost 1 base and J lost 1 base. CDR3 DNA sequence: TGTGCCAGTAGTATAGGAAGTTCCACTAGCGGGATATCCTACGAGCAGTACTTC. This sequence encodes CASSIGSSTSGISYEQYF. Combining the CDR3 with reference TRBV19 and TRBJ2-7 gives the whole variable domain DGGITQSPKYLFRKEGQNVTLSCEQNLNHDAMYWYRQDPGQGLRLIYYSQIVNDFQKGDIAEGYSVSREKKESFPLTVTSAQKNPTAFYLCASSIGSSTSGISYEQYFGPGTRLTVT.

This CDR3 is CACARGPYEQYF. Here the CDR3 DNA reads TGTGCCTGTGCCAGGGGTCCCTACGAGCAGTACTTC. The gene calls are TRBV30 and TRBJ2-7; weak D call: TRBD1 (6 bases). Germline CDR1 GTSNPN, CDR2 SVGIG (reference sequence). Trimming removed 6 bases at V and 2 bases at J, with 11 bases between. The CDR3 is made up of 12 amino acids.

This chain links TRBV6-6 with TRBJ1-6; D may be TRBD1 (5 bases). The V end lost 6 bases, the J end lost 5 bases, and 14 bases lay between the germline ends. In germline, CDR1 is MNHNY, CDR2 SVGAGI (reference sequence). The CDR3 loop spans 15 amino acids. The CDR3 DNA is TGTGCCAGCAGCCTTGACAGCCTCAATAATTCACCCCTCCACTTT. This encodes CASSLDSLNNSPLHF.

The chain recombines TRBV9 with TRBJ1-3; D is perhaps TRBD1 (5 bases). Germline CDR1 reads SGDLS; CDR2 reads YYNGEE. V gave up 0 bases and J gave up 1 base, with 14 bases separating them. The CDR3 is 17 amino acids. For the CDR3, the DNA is TGTGCCAGCAGCGTAGGGGCAGGGCCCCCATCTGGAAACACCATATATTTT. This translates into CASSVGAGPPSGNTIYF.

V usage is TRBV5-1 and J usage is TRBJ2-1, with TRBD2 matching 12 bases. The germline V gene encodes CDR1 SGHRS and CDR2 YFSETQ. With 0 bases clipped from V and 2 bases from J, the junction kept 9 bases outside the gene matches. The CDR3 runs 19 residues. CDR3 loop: CASSLVSSGGVGTYNEQFF. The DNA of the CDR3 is TGCGCCAGCAGCTTGGTGTCTAGCGGGGGGGTAGGGACCTACAATGAGCAGTTCTTC.

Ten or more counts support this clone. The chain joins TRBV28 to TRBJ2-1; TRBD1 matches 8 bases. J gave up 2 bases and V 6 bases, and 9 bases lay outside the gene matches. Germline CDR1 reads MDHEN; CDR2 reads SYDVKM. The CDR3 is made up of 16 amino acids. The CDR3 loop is CASSLNPGQAYNEQFF. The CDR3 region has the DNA TGTGCCAGCAGCCTGAATCCGGGACAGGCCTACAATGAGCAGTTCTTC.

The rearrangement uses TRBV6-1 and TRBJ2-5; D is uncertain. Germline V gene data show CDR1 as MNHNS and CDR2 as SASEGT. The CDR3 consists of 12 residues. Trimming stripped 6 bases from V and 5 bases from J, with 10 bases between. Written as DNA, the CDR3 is TGTGCCAGCAGCCCGATAGTGGAGACCCAGTACTTC. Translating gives CASSPIVETQYF.

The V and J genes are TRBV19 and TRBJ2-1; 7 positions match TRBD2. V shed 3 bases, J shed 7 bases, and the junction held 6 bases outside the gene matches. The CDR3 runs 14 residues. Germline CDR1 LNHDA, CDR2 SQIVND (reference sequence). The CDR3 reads CASSMWREWNEQFF. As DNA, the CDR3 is TGTGCCAGTAGTATGTGGCGGGAGTGGAATGAGCAGTTCTTC.

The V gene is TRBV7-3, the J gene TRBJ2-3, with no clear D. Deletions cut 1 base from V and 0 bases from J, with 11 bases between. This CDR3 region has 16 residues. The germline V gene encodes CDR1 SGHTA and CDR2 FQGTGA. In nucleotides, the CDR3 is TGTGCCAGCAGCTTAAGTGGCGGTACTAGCACAGATACGCAGTATTTT. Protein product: CASSLSGGTSTDTQYF.

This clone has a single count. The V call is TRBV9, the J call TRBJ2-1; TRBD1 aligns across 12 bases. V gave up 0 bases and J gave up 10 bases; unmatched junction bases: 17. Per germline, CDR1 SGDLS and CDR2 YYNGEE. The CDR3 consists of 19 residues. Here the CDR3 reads CASSVEGTGGSAILGEQFF. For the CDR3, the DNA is TGTGCCAGCAGCGTAGAAGGGACAGGGGGCTCGGCTATCTTGGGAGAGCAGTTCTTC. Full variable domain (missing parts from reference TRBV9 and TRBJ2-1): DSGVTQTPKHLITATGQRVTLRCSPRSGDLSVYWYQQSLDQGLQFLIQYYNGEERAKGNILERFSAQQFPDLHSELNLSSLELGDSALYFCASSVEGTGGSAILGEQFFGPGTRLTVL.

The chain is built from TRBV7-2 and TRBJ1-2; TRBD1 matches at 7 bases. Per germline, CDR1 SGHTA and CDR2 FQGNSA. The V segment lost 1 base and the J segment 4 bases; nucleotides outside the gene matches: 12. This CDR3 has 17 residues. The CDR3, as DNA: TGTGCCAGCAGCTTAGATCGGCTCCAACAGGGGCGCTATGGCTACACCTTC. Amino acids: CASSLDRLQQGRYGYTF.

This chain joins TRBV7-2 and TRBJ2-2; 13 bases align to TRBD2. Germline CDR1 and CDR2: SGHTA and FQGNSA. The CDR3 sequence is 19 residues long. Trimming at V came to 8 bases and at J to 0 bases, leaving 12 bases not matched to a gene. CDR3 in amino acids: CASCSLLAGGPPNTGELFF. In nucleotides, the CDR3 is TGTGCCAGCTGCTCTTTACTAGCGGGAGGGCCCCCGAACACCGGGGAGCTGTTTTTT.

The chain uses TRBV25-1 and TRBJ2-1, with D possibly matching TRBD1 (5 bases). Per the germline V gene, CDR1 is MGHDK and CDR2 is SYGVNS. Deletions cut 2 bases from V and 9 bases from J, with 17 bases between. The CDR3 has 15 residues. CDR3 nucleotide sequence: TGTGCCAGCAGTGAACTGCCCCAGGGTAACGGTGAGCAGTTCTTC. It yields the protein CASSELPQGNGEQFF.